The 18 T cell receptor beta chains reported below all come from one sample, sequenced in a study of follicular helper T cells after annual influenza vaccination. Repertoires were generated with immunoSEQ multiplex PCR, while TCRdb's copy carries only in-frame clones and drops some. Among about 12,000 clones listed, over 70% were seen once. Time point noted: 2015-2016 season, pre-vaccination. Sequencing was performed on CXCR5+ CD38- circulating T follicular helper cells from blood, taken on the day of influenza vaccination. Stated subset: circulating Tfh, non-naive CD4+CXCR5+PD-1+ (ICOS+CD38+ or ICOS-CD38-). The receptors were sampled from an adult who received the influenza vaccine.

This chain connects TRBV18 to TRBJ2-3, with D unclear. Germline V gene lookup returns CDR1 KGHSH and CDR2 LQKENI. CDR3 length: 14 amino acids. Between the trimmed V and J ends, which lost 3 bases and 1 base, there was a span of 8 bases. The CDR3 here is CASSPQVGTDTQYF. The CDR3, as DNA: TGTGCCAGCTCACCCCAGGTGGGCACAGATACGCAGTATTTT.

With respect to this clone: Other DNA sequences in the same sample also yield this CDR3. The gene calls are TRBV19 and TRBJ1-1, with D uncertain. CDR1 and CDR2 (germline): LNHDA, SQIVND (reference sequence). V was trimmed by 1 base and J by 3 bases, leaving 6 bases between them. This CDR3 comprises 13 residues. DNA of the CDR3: TGTGCCAGTAGTATAGGGACGTACACTGAAGCTTTCTTT. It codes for CASSIGTYTEAFF.

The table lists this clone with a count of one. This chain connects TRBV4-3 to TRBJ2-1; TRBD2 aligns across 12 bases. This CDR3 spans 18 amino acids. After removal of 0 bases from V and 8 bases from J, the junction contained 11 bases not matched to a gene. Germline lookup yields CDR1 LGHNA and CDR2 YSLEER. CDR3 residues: CASSQDPPASGGAYEQFF. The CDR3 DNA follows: TGCGCCAGCAGCCAAGACCCTCCGGCTAGCGGGGGGGCGTATGAGCAGTTCTTC.

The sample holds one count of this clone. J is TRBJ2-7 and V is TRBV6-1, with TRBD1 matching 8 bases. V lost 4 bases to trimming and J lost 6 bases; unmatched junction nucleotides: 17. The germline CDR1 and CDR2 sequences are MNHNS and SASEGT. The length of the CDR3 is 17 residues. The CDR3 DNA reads TGTGCCAGCAGTGGATACCTCGATGGACAGGGCTCCGGCGAGCAGTACTTC. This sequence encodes CASSGYLDGQGSGEQYF.

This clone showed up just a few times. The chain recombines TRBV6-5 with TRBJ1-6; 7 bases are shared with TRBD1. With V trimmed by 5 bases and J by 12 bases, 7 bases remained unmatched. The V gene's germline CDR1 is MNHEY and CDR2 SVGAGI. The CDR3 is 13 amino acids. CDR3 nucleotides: TGTGCCAGCAGTAGAACAGGGGATGAACCCCTCCACTTT. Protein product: CASSRTGDEPLHF.

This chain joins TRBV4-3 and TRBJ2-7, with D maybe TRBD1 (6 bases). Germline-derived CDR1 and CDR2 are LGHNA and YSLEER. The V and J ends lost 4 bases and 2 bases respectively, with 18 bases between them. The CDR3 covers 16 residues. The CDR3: CASSRSLGDIAYEQYF. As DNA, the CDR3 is TGCGCCAGCAGCCGCTCCTTGGGGGACATTGCCTACGAGCAGTACTTC.

CDR3 residues: CASSRDRGDSPLHF. In DNA, the CDR3 is TGCGCCAGCAGCCGAGACAGGGGTGATTCACCCCTCCACTTT. The rearrangement uses TRBV4-1 and TRBJ1-6, with TRBD1 matching 8 bases. J lost 8 bases, V lost 4 bases, and 4 bases had no gene match. CDR1 is MGHRA, CDR2 YSYEKL, per germline. The CDR3 has 14 residues.

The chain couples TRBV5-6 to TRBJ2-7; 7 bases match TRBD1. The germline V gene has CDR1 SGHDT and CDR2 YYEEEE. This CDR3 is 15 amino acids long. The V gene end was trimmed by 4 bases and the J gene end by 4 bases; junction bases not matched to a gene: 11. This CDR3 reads CASSTTDRDRYEQYF. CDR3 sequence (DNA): TGTGCCAGCAGCACCACCGACAGGGACCGGTACGAGCAGTACTTC.

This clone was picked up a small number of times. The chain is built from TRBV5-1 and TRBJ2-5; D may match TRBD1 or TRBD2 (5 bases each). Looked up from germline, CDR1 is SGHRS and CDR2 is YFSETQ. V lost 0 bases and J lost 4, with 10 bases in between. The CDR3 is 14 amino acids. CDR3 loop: CASSLGGSGETQYF. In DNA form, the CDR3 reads TGCGCCAGCAGCTTGGGGGGGAGCGGAGAGACCCAGTACTTC.

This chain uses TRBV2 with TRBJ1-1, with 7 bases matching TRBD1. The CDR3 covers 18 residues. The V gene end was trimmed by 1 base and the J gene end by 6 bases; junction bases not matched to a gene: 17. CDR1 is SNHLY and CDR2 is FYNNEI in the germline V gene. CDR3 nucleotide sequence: TGTGCCAGCAGTGAAGTAGGAACAACAGGGGATGGAGGGGCTGAAGCTTTCTTT. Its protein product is CASSEVGTTGDGGAEAFF.

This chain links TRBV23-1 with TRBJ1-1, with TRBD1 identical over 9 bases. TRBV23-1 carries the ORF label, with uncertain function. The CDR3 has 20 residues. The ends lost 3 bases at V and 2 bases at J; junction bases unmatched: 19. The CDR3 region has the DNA TGCGCCAGCAGTCAGAACCTGGGGAGGGAGGACAGGGGAGATAACACTGAAGCTTTCTTT. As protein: CASSQNLGREDRGDNTEAFF.

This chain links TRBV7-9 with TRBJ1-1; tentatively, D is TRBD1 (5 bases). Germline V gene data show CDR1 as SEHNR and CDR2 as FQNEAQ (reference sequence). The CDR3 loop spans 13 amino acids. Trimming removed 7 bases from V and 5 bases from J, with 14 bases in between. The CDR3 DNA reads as TGTGCCAGCACTGCCGGGGGGAGGACTGAAGCTTTCTTT. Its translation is CASTAGGRTEAFF.

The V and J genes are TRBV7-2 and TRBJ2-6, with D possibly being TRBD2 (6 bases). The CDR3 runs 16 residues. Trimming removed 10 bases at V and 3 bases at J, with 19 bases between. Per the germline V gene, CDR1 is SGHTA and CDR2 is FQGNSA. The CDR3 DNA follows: TGTGCCATTCGAGCCGGGGGAAGGCTTGGGGCCAACGTCCTGACTTTC. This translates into CAIRAGGRLGANVLTF.

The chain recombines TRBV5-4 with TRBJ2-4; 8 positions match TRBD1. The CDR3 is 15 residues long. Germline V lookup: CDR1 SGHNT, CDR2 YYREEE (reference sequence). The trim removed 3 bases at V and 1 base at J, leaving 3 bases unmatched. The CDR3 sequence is CASSSGGAAKNIQYF. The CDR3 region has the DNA TGTGCCAGCAGCTCAGGGGGCGCGGCCAAAAACATTCAGTACTTC.

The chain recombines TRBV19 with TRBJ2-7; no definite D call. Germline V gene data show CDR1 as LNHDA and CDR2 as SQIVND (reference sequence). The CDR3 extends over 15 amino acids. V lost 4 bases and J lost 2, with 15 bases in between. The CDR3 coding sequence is TGTGCCAGTAGTAAAACCGGGTCCTCCGCCTACGAGCAGTACTTC. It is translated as CASSKTGSSAYEQYF. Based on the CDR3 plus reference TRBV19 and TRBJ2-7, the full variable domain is DGGITQSPKYLFRKEGQNVTLSCEQNLNHDAMYWYRQDPGQGLRLIYYSQIVNDFQKGDIAEGYSVSREKKESFPLTVTSAQKNPTAFYLCASSKTGSSAYEQYFGPGTRLTVT.

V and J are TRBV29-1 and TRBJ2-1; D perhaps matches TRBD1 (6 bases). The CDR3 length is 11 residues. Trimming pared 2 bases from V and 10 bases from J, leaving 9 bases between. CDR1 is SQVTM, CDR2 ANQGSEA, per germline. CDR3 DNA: TGCAGCGTTGAACCCGGACAGGAGCAGTTCTTC. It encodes CSVEPGQEQFF.

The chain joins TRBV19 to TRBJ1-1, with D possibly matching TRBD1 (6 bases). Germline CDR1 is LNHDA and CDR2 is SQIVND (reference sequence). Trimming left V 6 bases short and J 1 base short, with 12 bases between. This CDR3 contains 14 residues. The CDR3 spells CASRLGQWNTEAFF. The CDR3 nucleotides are TGTGCCAGTAGGCTGGGACAATGGAACACTGAAGCTTTCTTT.

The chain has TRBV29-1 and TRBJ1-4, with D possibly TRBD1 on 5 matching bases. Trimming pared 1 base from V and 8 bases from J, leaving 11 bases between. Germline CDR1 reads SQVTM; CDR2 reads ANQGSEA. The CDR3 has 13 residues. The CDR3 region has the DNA TGCAGCGTTGAAGTAGGGGCGGACGAAAAACTGTTTTTT. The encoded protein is CSVEVGADEKLFF.